Included here is one T cell receptor beta chain sequence, with context. Its target is not known. This specimen comes from a study of Ad26.COV2.S vaccination and SARS-CoV-2 variants. As for the study in general: Intramuscular Ad26.COV2.S at 5x10^10 or 1x10^11 viral particles.

Regarding the study as a whole: While placebo recipients had lower spike-specific TCR breadth, vaccine recipients had more.

Assay: immunoSEQ multiplex PCR; the TCRdb copy retains only in-frame clones and omits some. The sample records about 440,000 clones, about nine tenths being singletons. Trimming took 7 bases from V and 2 from J; bases not matched to a gene: 3. Germline V gene lookup returns CDR1 SNHLY and CDR2 FYNNEI. This CDR3 spans 14 amino acids. Treatment here: about 20 received Ad26.COV2.S at low or high dose, single or two shots; several received placebo; per-sample allocation not given. Sampling took place 63 days after the first vaccine or placebo injection. An adult of 18-55 years in Boston served as donor. The sequence was collected from a person between 18 and 65 years old who received the Ad26.COV2.S COVID-19 vaccine or a placebo. The rearrangement uses TRBV2 and TRBJ2-3, with 10 positions matching TRBD2. Sequences were derived from peripheral blood, sampled in a trial of Ad26.COV2.S vaccine versus placebo. The CDR3: CASILAGVTDTQYF. The CDR3 bases are TGTGCCAGCATCCTAGCGGGAGTCACAGATACGCAGTATTTT.